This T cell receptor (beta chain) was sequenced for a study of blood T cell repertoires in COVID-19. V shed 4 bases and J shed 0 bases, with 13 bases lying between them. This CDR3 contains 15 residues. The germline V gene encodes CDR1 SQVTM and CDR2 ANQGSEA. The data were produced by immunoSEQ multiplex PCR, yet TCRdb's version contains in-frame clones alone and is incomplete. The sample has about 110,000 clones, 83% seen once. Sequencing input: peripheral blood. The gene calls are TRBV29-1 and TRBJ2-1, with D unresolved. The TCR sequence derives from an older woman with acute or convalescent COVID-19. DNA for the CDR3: TGCAGCGTTGTGTCGGGTCCGAGCTCCTACAATGAGCAGTTCTTC. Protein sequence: CSVVSGPSSYNEQFF.